The rows below give T cell receptor beta chains drawn from one sample of a study of blood T cell repertoires in COVID-19. Sequencing used immunoSEQ multiplex PCR; TCRdb keeps in-frame clones, though not all of them. The repertoire has 400,000 or so clones, around 89% of them found once; the top ten carry about 1.6%. Sequenced material: peripheral blood. These receptors were taken from a woman in her thirties or forties with COVID-19, enrolled during active disease. CDR3s include the opening cysteine and the closing phenylalanine or tryptophan. The order of the fields is clone size, CDR3 length, V gene, J gene, D gene, CDR3 protein, CDR3 DNA. The D gene is left open where the match is weak. Rows may omit the clone size; those that give it use once, few, many or a size class.

-	14	TRBV5-1	TRBJ1-5	-	CASSLAGGDQPQHF	TGCGCCAGCAGCTTGGCCGGCGGAGATCAGCCCCAGCATTTT
-	14	TRBV7-9	TRBJ2-1	-	CASTKISSYNEQFF	TGTGCCAGCACCAAAATTAGCTCCTACAATGAGCAGTTCTTC
-	14	TRBV4-3	TRBJ1-5	-	CASSQEQGYQPQHF	TGCGCCAGCAGCCAGGAACAGGGATATCAGCCCCAGCATTTT
-	14	TRBV18	TRBJ2-5	-	CASSPVSPGETQYF	TGTGCCAGCTCACCTGTAAGCCCCGGGGAGACCCAGTACTTC
-	18	TRBV27	TRBJ1-2	-	CASSSQLIGQRFNYGYTF	TGTGCCAGCAGTTCCCAGCTCATTGGACAGAGATTTAACTATGGCTACACCTTC
-	15	TRBV28	TRBJ1-1	-	CASSPRTGGGTEAFF	TGTGCCAGCAGTCCTAGGACGGGGGGAGGGACTGAAGCTTTCTTT
-	13	TRBV5-6	TRBJ1-5	-	CASSLSSNQPQHF	TGTGCCAGCAGCCTTTCTAGCAATCAGCCCCAGCATTTT
once	14	TRBV7-2	TRBJ2-1	TRBD1	CASNIDRAYNEQFF	TGTGCCAGCAACATAGACAGGGCCTACAATGAGCAGTTCTTC
-	14	TRBV6-6	TRBJ1-3	-	CASREQGGGNTIYF	TGTGCCAGCCGGGAGCAGGGAGGTGGAAACACCATATATTTT
-	12	TRBV19	TRBJ2-3	-	CASSQNTDTQYF	TGTGCCAGTAGTCAAAACACAGATACGCAGTATTTT
-	15	TRBV19	TRBJ2-7	-	CASSPLPGRSYEQYF	TGTGCCAGTAGTCCCCTCCCGGGGAGGTCTTACGAGCAGTACTTC
-	15	TRBV6-5	TRBJ1-3	-	CASSRGRAPGNTIYF	TGTGCCAGCAGTCGAGGGAGGGCGCCTGGAAACACCATATATTTT
-	14	TRBV28	TRBJ1-4	-	CASSIRGLNEKLFF	TGTGCCAGCAGTATCAGGGGCCTTAATGAAAAACTGTTTTTT
-	15	TRBV28	TRBJ1-4	TRBD1	CASSYRDRVNEKLFF	TGTGCCAGCAGTTATCGGGACAGAGTTAATGAAAAACTGTTTTTT
-	14	TRBV2	TRBJ1-2	-	CASSGQTANYGYTF	TGTGCCAGCAGTGGTCAGACTGCTAACTATGGCTACACCTTC
-	17	TRBV11-2	TRBJ1-3	TRBD1	CASSTLGTDLSGNTIYF	TGTGCCAGCAGCACCCTCGGGACAGACCTCTCTGGAAACACCATATATTTT
-	15	TRBV6-4	TRBJ2-3	TRBD2	CASSLGGGASDTQYF	TGTGCCAGCAGTTTAGGCGGGGGGGCCTCAGATACGCAGTATTTT
-	21	TRBV10-1	TRBJ2-2	-	CASSDAPFKDPTAPITGELFF	TGCGCCAGCAGTGATGCGCCGTTTAAGGACCCGACAGCTCCTATAACCGGGGAGCTGTTTTTT
-	14	TRBV13	TRBJ2-3	-	CASSLLVKADTQYF	TGTGCCAGCAGCTTACTAGTCAAAGCAGATACGCAGTATTTT
-	13	TRBV28	TRBJ1-2	-	CASSGGGQSGYTF	TGTGCCAGCAGTGGCGGGGGGCAGAGTGGCTACACCTTC
-	15	TRBV19	TRBJ1-2	-	CASSPYTGTPYGYTF	TGTGCCAGTAGTCCGTACACCGGGACACCCTATGGCTACACCTTC
-	14	TRBV5-6	TRBJ2-3	-	CASTRGRDTDTQYF	TGTGCCAGCACGAGAGGCCGTGACACAGATACGCAGTATTTT
once	14	TRBV5-1	TRBJ2-5	TRBD1	CASSLTGGQETQYF	TGCGCCAGCAGCTTGACAGGGGGGCAAGAGACCCAGTACTTC
many	13	TRBV7-9	TRBJ1-2	-	CATEEGGAYGYTF	TGTGCCACCGAGGAGGGGGGGGCCTATGGCTACACCTTC
-	15	TRBV6-5	TRBJ1-5	-	CASSYSSGGNQPQHF	TGTGCCAGCAGTTACTCGAGTGGGGGGAATCAGCCCCAGCATTTT
-	15	TRBV14	TRBJ1-3	-	CASSHRGSSGNTIYF	TGTGCCAGCAGCCACCGGGGGTCCTCTGGAAACACCATATATTTT
-	15	TRBV4-1	TRBJ1-1	-	CASSQEGLRVTEAFF	TGCGCCAGCAGCCAAGAAGGCCTCAGGGTCACTGAAGCTTTCTTT
-	15	TRBV7-3	TRBJ2-7	TRBD2	CASSLIPSGNYEQYF	TGTGCCAGCAGCTTAATCCCTAGCGGGAACTACGAGCAGTACTTC
-	12	TRBV10-3	TRBJ2-7	-	CAITDGGYEQYF	TGTGCCATCACCGACGGGGGTTACGAGCAGTACTTC
-	14	TRBV6-2/TRBV6-3	TRBJ1-3	-	CASSRRDSGNTIYF	TGTGCCAGCAGTCGACGGGACTCTGGAAACACCATATATTTT
-	18	TRBV28	TRBJ2-6	-	CASSLGGRKVSGANVLTF	TGTGCCAGCAGTTTGGGGGGGCGGAAAGTCTCTGGGGCCAACGTCCTGACTTTC
-	13	TRBV29-1	TRBJ2-7	-	CSVEVPRSYEQYF	TGCAGCGTTGAAGTCCCCAGGTCCTACGAGCAGTACTTC
-	14	TRBV28	TRBJ2-5	-	CASKPTGSRKTQYF	TGTGCCAGCAAACCGACTGGGAGTAGGAAGACCCAGTACTTC
-	15	TRBV6-2/TRBV6-3	TRBJ1-4	-	CASSPPSHTGGKLFF	TGTGCCAGCAGCCCCCCGTCCCACACTGGAGGAAAACTGTTTTTT
-	19	TRBV6-2/TRBV6-3	TRBJ2-7	TRBD2	CASSYSGLAGGPVSYEQYF	TGTGCCAGCAGTTACTCAGGACTAGCGGGGGGGCCCGTGTCCTACGAGCAGTACTTC
-	16	TRBV25-1	TRBJ2-5	TRBD2	CASSVSGTILGETQYF	TGTGCCAGCAGCGTTAGTGGGACTATACTTGGAGAGACCCAGTACTTC
-	17	TRBV7-2	TRBJ2-5	TRBD1	CASSLAWGQGAGETQYF	TGTGCCAGCAGCTTAGCGTGGGGACAGGGGGCGGGGGAGACCCAGTACTTC
-	16	TRBV3-1/TRBV3-2	TRBJ1-5	-	CASSQGVLYSNQPQHF	TGTGCCAGCAGCCAAGGTGTATTATATAGCAATCAGCCCCAGCATTTT
-	13	TRBV29-1	TRBJ2-2	-	CSVYDRNTGELFF	TGCAGCGTTTACGACAGGAACACCGGGGAGCTGTTTTTT
-	14	TRBV4-1	TRBJ1-2	-	CASSQEPTSYGYTF	TGCGCCAGCAGCCAAGAACCCACATCCTATGGCTACACCTTC
-	15	TRBV27	TRBJ1-6	-	CASSPEGTLHSPLHF	TGTGCCAGCAGTCCAGAGGGGACACTCCATTCACCCCTCCACTTT
-	15	TRBV4-3	TRBJ1-4	-	CASSPGGTSSEKLFF	TGCGCCAGCAGCCCCGGGGGGACCTCATCCGAAAAACTGTTTTTT
-	12	TRBV28	TRBJ2-5	-	CASSLPRETQYF	TGTGCCAGCAGTTTACCGAGGGAGACCCAGTACTTC
-	15	TRBV28	TRBJ2-7	TRBD2	CASKAPRTSGYEQYF	TGTGCCAGCAAGGCCCCAAGGACTAGCGGGTACGAGCAGTACTTC
-	12	TRBV27	TRBJ1-1	-	CASNNPGHRAFF	TGTGCCAGCAATAACCCGGGACACCGAGCTTTCTTT
few	13	TRBV28	TRBJ1-2	-	CASRPPPLYGYTF	TGTGCCAGCAGACCTCCTCCACTCTATGGCTACACCTTC
-	11	TRBV28	TRBJ2-7	-	CASSHRDEQYF	TGTGCCAGCAGTCACAGGGACGAGCAGTACTTC
-	13	TRBV27	TRBJ1-1	-	CASSSGGWTEAFF	TGTGCCAGCAGTTCCGGGGGATGGACTGAAGCTTTCTTT
-	16	TRBV27	TRBJ1-4	-	CASRFTSGTTNEKLFF	TGTGCCAGCAGGTTTACATCAGGGACAACTAATGAAAAACTGTTTTTT
-	13	TRBV28	TRBJ1-1	TRBD1	CASSVGTATEAFF	TGTGCCAGCAGCGTAGGGACAGCCACTGAAGCTTTCTTT
-	15	TRBV12-5	TRBJ2-1	TRBD2	CASGLDLAGVGEQFF	TGTGCTAGTGGTTTGGACTTAGCGGGAGTAGGGGAGCAGTTCTTC
-	14	TRBV30	TRBJ2-1	-	CAWRASSSYNEQFF	TGTGCCTGGAGAGCTTCGAGCTCCTACAATGAGCAGTTCTTC
few	15	TRBV7-9	TRBJ2-7	TRBD1	CASSLGGQGSYEQYF	TGTGCCAGCAGCTTAGGGGGACAGGGTTCTTACGAGCAGTACTTC
-	13	TRBV7-9	TRBJ1-1	TRBD1	CASSTRTGVEAFF	TGTGCCAGCAGCACCCGGACAGGGGTTGAAGCTTTCTTT
few	14	TRBV3-1/TRBV3-2	TRBJ2-1	-	CASSQDPDSNEQFF	TGTGCCAGCAGCCAAGATCCCGACAGTAATGAGCAGTTCTTC
-	15	TRBV10-3	TRBJ1-6	TRBD1	CAISASDRDNSPLHF	TGTGCCATCAGTGCCTCGGACAGGGATAATTCACCCCTCCACTTT
-	18	TRBV7-3	TRBJ2-7	TRBD1	CASSQTGSGTGDSQGQYF	TGTGCCAGCAGCCAGACGGGCTCCGGGACAGGGGATAGTCAGGGGCAGTACTTC
-	12	TRBV18	TRBJ2-1	-	CASSPIREEQFF	TGTGCCAGCTCACCAATTCGAGAGGAGCAGTTCTTC
-	15	TRBV6-5	TRBJ2-1	-	CASTPRGATGNEQFF	TGTGCCAGCACCCCCAGGGGGGCCACGGGCAATGAGCAGTTCTTC